These 3 T cell receptor beta chains were all obtained from the same sample, sequenced in a study of shared clonotypes between healthy human individuals. Naive-designated CD8 cells lacked CD45RO, were positively enriched for CCR7, and omitted terminally differentiated effector memory CD45RA+ cells. Libraries were prepared by immunoSEQ multiplex PCR; TCRdb keeps only in-frame clonotypes and omits some of them. Of hundreds of thousands of clones listed, roughly 92% are singletons. Sequencing was performed on naive CD8+ T cells sorted from blood. The receptor source for this set is a man aged 25 to 45 in good health.

The chain joins TRBV7-8 to TRBJ2-1; 8 nucleotides align to TRBD2. Unmatched junction bases numbered 18, after V lost 5 bases and J lost 9 bases. From germline, CDR1 is SGHVS and CDR2 FQNEAQ. This CDR3 spans 17 amino acids. The CDR3 DNA sequence: TGTGCCAGCAGCCGTGGGTCTAGCGGGTCACAGACGGGTGAGCAGTTCTTC. The encoded protein is CASSRGSSGSQTGEQFF.

The gene calls are TRBV7-2 and TRBJ2-1, with TRBD2 matching 11 bases. There are 15 residues in the CDR3. In germline, CDR1 is SGHTA, CDR2 FQGNSA. With V trimmed by 5 bases and J by 3 bases, 3 bases remained unmatched. The CDR3 loop is CASSGGTSGYNEQFF. The CDR3 DNA follows: TGTGCCAGCAGCGGCGGGACTAGCGGCTACAATGAGCAGTTCTTC.

The chain has TRBV13 and TRBJ2-2; no clear D. V was shortened by 4 bases and J by 5 bases, with 8 bases between the two germline ends. Germline lookup yields CDR1 PRHDT and CDR2 FYEKMQ (reference sequence). The CDR3 sequence is 13 residues long. The CDR3 is CASSSTTTGELFF. CDR3 nucleotide sequence: TGTGCCAGCAGCTCCACTACGACCGGGGAGCTGTTTTTT. The complete variable domain, with remaining parts taken from reference TRBV13 and TRBJ2-2, reads AAGVIQSPRHLIKEKRETATLKCYPIPRHDTVYWYQQGPGQDPQFLISFYEKMQSDKGSIPDRFSAQQFSDYHSELNMSSLELGDSALYFCASSSTTTGELFFGEGSRLTVL.